The 20 T cell receptor beta chains below all came from one sample that was sequenced in a study of shared clonotypes between healthy human individuals. The repertoire was sequenced with immunoSEQ multiplex PCR; TCRdb's copy has only in-frame clones and lacks some. The repertoire has about 480,000 clones, about 79% of them found once; the top ten carry approximately 12%. The material sequenced was PBMCs. Every receptor here comes from a middle-aged woman in good health. Some clones in this sample may be carry-over from other donors' samples.

V and J are TRBV5-4 and TRBJ2-2, with D possibly TRBD1 on 5 matching bases. Germline V gives CDR1 SGHNT, CDR2 YYREEE (reference sequence). The CDR3 runs to 15 residues. Trimming shortened V by 0 bases and J by 2 bases, and 8 bases separated the two germline ends. CDR3 protein: CASSLGGFNTGELFF. The CDR3 bases are TGTGCCAGCAGCTTGGGGGGCTTCAACACCGGGGAGCTGTTTTTT.

V is TRBV5-1 and J is TRBJ2-1; 11 nucleotides line up with TRBD2. After removal of 3 bases from V and 7 bases from J, the junction contained 9 bases not matched to a gene. Germline CDR1 SGHRS, CDR2 YFSETQ. CDR3 length: 16 residues. The CDR3 sequence is CASSSTLAGGVNEQFF. The CDR3 coding sequence is TGCGCCAGCAGCTCGACTTTAGCGGGAGGGGTGAATGAGCAGTTCTTC.

This clone was counted at least ten times. V usage is TRBV27 and J usage is TRBJ1-1; 7 bases map to TRBD1. This CDR3 is 14 amino acids long. J gave up 4 bases and V 2 bases, and 4 bases lay outside the gene matches. Per the germline V gene, CDR1 is MNHEY and CDR2 is SMNVEV (reference sequence). CDR3 loop: CASSLRGGVTEAFF. The CDR3 DNA reads as TGTGCCAGCAGTTTACGAGGGGGCGTCACTGAAGCTTTCTTT.

The chain recombines TRBV5-1 with TRBJ2-2; possible D gene TRBD1, 8 bases. Germline V gene sequence: CDR1 SGHRS, CDR2 YFSETQ. V gave up 4 bases and J gave up 3 bases, with 19 bases separating them. This CDR3 is built from 17 residues. In nucleotides, the CDR3 is TGCGCCAGCAGCCTCCGGCGGGGGACAGGATACACCGGGGAGCTGTTTTTT. It translates to CASSLRRGTGYTGELFF. Variable domain in full (rest from reference TRBV5-1 and TRBJ2-2): KAGVTQTPRYLIKTRGQQVTLSCSPISGHRSVSWYQQTPGQGLQFLFEYFSETQRNKGNFPGRFSGRQFSNSRSEMNVSTLELGDSALYLCASSLRRGTGYTGELFFGEGSRLTVL.

The rearrangement joins TRBV6-5 to TRBJ2-7; 12 bases are a match to TRBD2. Germline CDR1 reads MNHEY; CDR2 reads SVGAGI. The CDR3 spans 15 residues. Trimming took 2 bases from V and 6 from J; bases not matched to a gene: 5. The CDR3 sequence is CASSYAGLAGGEQYF. In DNA form, the CDR3 reads TGTGCCAGCAGTTACGCGGGACTAGCGGGCGGCGAGCAGTACTTC.

The chain carries TRBV9 and TRBJ2-4; D may correspond to TRBD1 or TRBD2 (5 bases each). Per the germline V gene, CDR1 is SGDLS and CDR2 is YYNGEE. Trimming took 2 bases from V and 3 from J, leaving 9 bases between them. This CDR3 is built from 14 residues. The chain's CDR3 is CASSVGDGKNIQYF. CDR3 DNA: TGTGCCAGCAGCGTGGGGGATGGCAAAAACATTCAGTACTTC.

The V and J genes are TRBV4-2 and TRBJ2-1; 13 positions agree with TRBD2. The CDR3 sequence is 17 residues long. Unmatched junction bases numbered 3, after V lost 1 base and J lost 3 bases. Germline-derived CDR1 and CDR2 are LGHNA and YNFKEQ. Written as DNA, the CDR3 is TGTGCCAGCAGCCAAGGCGGGACTAGCGGGGTCTACAATGAGCAGTTCTTC. Encoded protein: CASSQGGTSGVYNEQFF.

This chain links TRBV9 with TRBJ1-2; TRBD1 agrees at 7 bases. Trimming at V came to 3 bases and at J to 7 bases, leaving 21 bases not matched to a gene. Germline values: CDR1 SGDLS, CDR2 YYNGEE. The length of the CDR3 is 18 residues. CDR3 coding DNA: TGTGCCAGCAGCGCCGGTGCGAAGATGACAGGGCATCTATCTGGCTACACCTTC. Translation: CASSAGAKMTGHLSGYTF.

This clone was recorded once. The genes are TRBV28 and TRBJ1-6, with D possibly matching TRBD1 (5 bases). The V gene's germline CDR1 is MDHEN and CDR2 SYDVKM. CDR3 size: 14 residues. The V and J ends lost 11 bases and 7 bases respectively, with 18 bases between them. CDR3 DNA sequence: TGTGCCTCGAGGGGAGGCTATGGGAATTCACCCCTCCACTTT. It is translated as CASRGGYGNSPLHF.

CDR3 in amino acids: CAISESRDPNQPQHF. The CDR3 DNA sequence: TGTGCCATCAGTGAGTCCCGGGACCCGAATCAGCCCCAGCATTTT. The rearrangement links TRBV10-3 to TRBJ1-5; a weak D match, TRBD1 (5 bases). The CDR3 contains 15 residues. The germline gives CDR1 ENHRY, CDR2 SYGVKD. Trimming removed 0 bases at V and 4 bases at J, with 10 bases between.

The chain links TRBV21-1 to TRBJ1-1. TRBV21-1 is flagged as a pseudogene. This CDR3 is 17 amino acids long. The chain's CDR3 is CASSKGEGPAGGTEAFF. In DNA form, the CDR3 reads TGTGCCAGCAGCAAAGGGGAGGGGCCGGCCGGGGGCACTGAAGCTTTCTTT.

This clone occurred a few times. The rearrangement links TRBV29-1 to TRBJ1-5; 8 bases match TRBD1. Germline V gene lookup returns CDR1 SQVTM and CDR2 ANQGSEA. The trim removed 6 bases at V and 1 base at J, leaving 5 bases unmatched. This CDR3 is built from 14 residues. The CDR3 region is CSVRGQGSNQPQHF. CDR3 sequence (DNA): TGCAGCGTGAGAGGACAGGGCAGCAATCAGCCCCAGCATTTT.

This chain joins TRBV4-1 and TRBJ1-1; a possible D gene is TRBD1 (5 bases). The CDR3 sequence is 15 residues long. CDR1 is MGHRA, CDR2 YSYEKL, per germline. Trimming took off 1 base at V and 1 base at J, with 10 bases between the two ends. The CDR3 loop reads CASSQVVQGNTEAFF. For the CDR3, the DNA is TGCGCCAGCAGCCAAGTGGTCCAGGGGAACACTGAAGCTTTCTTT.

The chain links TRBV5-1 to TRBJ2-7; 11 bases align to TRBD2. This CDR3 contains 16 residues. Germline V gene data show CDR1 as SGHRS and CDR2 as YFSETQ. The J segment lost 4 bases and the V segment lost 4 bases, leaving 10 bases of the junction unmatched. The CDR3 DNA reads as TGCGCCAGCAGCCTCCGGGGTAGCGGGAGGGTGTACGAGCAGTACTTC. It codes for CASSLRGSGRVYEQYF.

With respect to this clone: This sample also contains other DNA sequences that code for the same CDR3. The chain employs TRBV7-9 and TRBJ1-4, with a possible D match to TRBD1 (6 bases). The CDR3 has 14 amino acids. CDR1 is SEHNR and CDR2 is FQNEAQ in the germline V gene (reference sequence). V dropped 0 bases and J dropped 7 bases, with 9 bases sitting between them. CDR3 DNA sequence: TGTGCCAGCAGCTTAGCGGGGGGCAGTGAAAAACTGTTTTTT. Translated, it gives CASSLAGGSEKLFF.

The chain combines TRBV28 with TRBJ2-7; 8 bases fit TRBD2. V lost 3 bases, J lost 1 base, and 5 bases stayed unmatched. Germline CDR1 reads MDHEN; CDR2 reads SYDVKM. The CDR3 contains 15 residues. For the CDR3, the DNA is TGTGCCAGCAGTTTTAGCACTAGCGGATCCTACGAGCAGTACTTC. Translation: CASSFSTSGSYEQYF.

This clone was seen once. This sequence joins TRBV30 and TRBJ2-3; unclear D gene. Germline V gene lookup returns CDR1 GTSNPN and CDR2 SVGIG (reference sequence). Trimming removed 2 bases at V and 3 bases at J, with 9 bases between. This CDR3 spans 13 amino acids. The CDR3: CAWSSIRTDTQYF. The CDR3 DNA is TGTGCCTGGAGTTCAATAAGAACAGATACGCAGTATTTT.

The J gene is TRBJ1-1, the V gene TRBV7-9; D remains ambiguous. V shed 4 bases and J shed 2 bases, with 8 bases lying between them. Germline CDR1 reads SEHNR; CDR2 reads FQNEAQ (reference sequence). This CDR3 region has 13 residues. The CDR3 nucleotides are TGTGCCAGCAGCTACACCGTAAACACTGAAGCTTTCTTT. Translation: CASSYTVNTEAFF. Using reference TRBV7-9 and TRBJ1-1 for the parts outside the CDR3, the full variable domain is DTGVSQNPRHKITKRGQNVTFRCDPISEHNRLYWYRQTLGQGPEFLTYFQNEAQLEKSRLLSDRFSAERPKGSFSTLEIQRTEQGDSAMYLCASSYTVNTEAFFGQGTRLTVV.

This chain links TRBV4-1 with TRBJ2-2; TRBD2 aligns across 8 bases. Germline loops: CDR1 MGHRA, CDR2 YSYEKL. V trimming: 0 bases; J trimming: 3 bases; junction bases outside the gene matches: 12. The CDR3 totals 19 residues. The CDR3 DNA sequence: TGCGCCAGCAGCCAAGAAAGCGGGAGCCACCCCGGGGACACCGGGGAGCTGTTTTTT. As protein: CASSQESGSHPGDTGELFF.

This clone was detected a few times. This chain links TRBV30 with TRBJ2-5; no definite D call. The CDR3 is 12 amino acids. Germline CDR1 and CDR2: GTSNPN and SVGIG (reference sequence). V gave up 4 bases and J gave up 2 bases, with 8 bases separating them. The CDR3 DNA reads TGTGCCTGGAAACAGAATCAAGAGACCCAGTACTTC. This gives the protein CAWKQNQETQYF.